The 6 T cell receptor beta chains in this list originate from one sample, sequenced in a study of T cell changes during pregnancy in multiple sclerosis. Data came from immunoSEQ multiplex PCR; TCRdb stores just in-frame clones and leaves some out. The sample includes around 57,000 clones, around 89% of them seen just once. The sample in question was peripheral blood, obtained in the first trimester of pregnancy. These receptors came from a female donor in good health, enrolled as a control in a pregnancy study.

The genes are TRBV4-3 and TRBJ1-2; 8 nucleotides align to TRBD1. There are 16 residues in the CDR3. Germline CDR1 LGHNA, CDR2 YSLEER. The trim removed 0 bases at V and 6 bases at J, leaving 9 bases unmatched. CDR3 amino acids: CASSQEVLPGGDGYTF. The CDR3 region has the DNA TGCGCCAGCAGCCAAGAAGTTCTGCCAGGGGGCGATGGCTACACCTTC.

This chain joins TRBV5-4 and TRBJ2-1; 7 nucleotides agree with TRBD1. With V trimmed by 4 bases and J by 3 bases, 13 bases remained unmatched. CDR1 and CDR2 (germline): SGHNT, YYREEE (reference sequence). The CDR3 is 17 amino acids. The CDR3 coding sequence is TGTGCCAGCAGCACCCCCGAGGGGACAGTAGACTACAATGAGCAGTTCTTC. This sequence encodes CASSTPEGTVDYNEQFF.

CDR3 region: CASSQGRGQGQPQHF. The CDR3 DNA reads TGCGCCAGCAGCCAAGGGAGGGGACAGGGCCAGCCCCAGCATTTT. J is TRBJ1-5 and V is TRBV4-1; 9 bases fit TRBD1. There are 15 residues in the CDR3. In germline, CDR1 is MGHRA, CDR2 YSYEKL. The junction had 5 bases not matched to a gene; V was cut back by 1 base and J by 7 bases.

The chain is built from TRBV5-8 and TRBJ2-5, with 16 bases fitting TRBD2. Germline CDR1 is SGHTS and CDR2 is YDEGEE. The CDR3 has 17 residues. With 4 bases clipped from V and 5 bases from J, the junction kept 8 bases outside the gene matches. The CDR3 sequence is CASSQGTSGGAKETQYF. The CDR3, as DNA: TGTGCCAGCAGCCAGGGGACTAGCGGGGGGGCGAAGGAGACCCAGTACTTC.

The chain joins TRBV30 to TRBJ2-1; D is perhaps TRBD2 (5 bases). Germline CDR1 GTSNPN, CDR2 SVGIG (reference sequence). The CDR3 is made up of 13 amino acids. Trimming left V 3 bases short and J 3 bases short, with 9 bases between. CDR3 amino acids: CAWRLENYNEQFF. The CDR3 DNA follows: TGTGCCTGGAGACTAGAGAACTACAATGAGCAGTTCTTC.

CDR3 in amino acids: CASSLGGEKLFF. The CDR3 DNA follows: TGTGCCAGCAGCCTAGGCGGTGAAAAACTGTTTTTT. The rearrangement joins TRBV11-2 to TRBJ1-4, with D unresolved. The CDR3 has 12 amino acids. Germline V CDR1 and CDR2: SGHAT, FQNNGV. V was pared by 5 bases and J by 7 bases, with 8 bases between.